Below are 27 T cell receptor beta chains sequenced from a single sample in a study of OX40 agonist ivuxolimab in advanced cancers. The library was built by means of the immunoSEQ multiplex PCR assay. Sourced from immuneACCESS, this table was stored by TCRdb with only in-frame sequences that have V and J called. A share of the clones is absent; for the studies checked, an unresolved V gene accounts for under half, and the remainder has no known explanation. Across this sample there are 55,000 to 65,000 clones, with less than 90% seen only once. The top ten clonotypes cover about 0.6% of the sample. The starting material was CD4+ or CD8+ T cells sorted from blood, obtained in a trial of the OX40 agonist ivuxolimab. Receptor source: an adult with an advanced solid tumor such as melanoma, head and neck, liver or kidney cancer.

The genes are TRBV6-1 and TRBJ1-4; D is possibly TRBD1 (6 bases). V was pared by 7 bases and J by 7 bases, with 13 bases between. The germline V gene has CDR1 MNHNS and CDR2 SASEGT. The length of the CDR3 is 13 residues. The CDR3 nucleotides read TGTGCCAGCACCCTAAGACAGGCTGAAAAACTGTTTTTT. Protein: CASTLRQAEKLFF.

The V call is TRBV10-3, the J call TRBJ2-7, with 12 bases that match TRBD1. Germline values: CDR1 ENHRY, CDR2 SYGVKD. CDR3 length: 16 amino acids. Trimming at V came to 10 bases and at J to 5 bases, leaving 15 bases not matched to a gene. CDR3 sequence reads: CATWPGQGAGKNEQYF. In DNA form, the CDR3 reads TGTGCCACTTGGCCGGGACAGGGGGCCGGGAAGAACGAGCAGTACTTC.

The chain has TRBV30 and TRBJ1-4; 7 positions agree with TRBD1. Germline V CDR1 and CDR2: GTSNPN, SVGIG (reference sequence). The junction had 10 bases not matched to a gene; V was cut back by 0 bases and J by 0 bases. The CDR3 loop spans 18 amino acids. CDR3 sequence (DNA): TGTGCCTGGAGTGTATCCGGACAGGCAACTTCAACTAATGAAAAACTGTTTTTT. Its protein product is CAWSVSGQATSTNEKLFF.

J is TRBJ2-1 and V is TRBV7-9; D not resolved. The V end lost 5 bases, the J end lost 5 bases, and 4 bases lay between the germline ends. The CDR3 runs to 11 residues. The V gene's germline CDR1 is SEHNR and CDR2 FQNEAQ (reference sequence). In nucleotides, the CDR3 is TGTGCCAGCAGCGGGGACAATGAGCAGTTCTTC. Its translation is CASSGDNEQFF.

The chain couples TRBV25-1 to TRBJ2-3, with 7 bases lining up with TRBD1. This CDR3 has 17 amino acids. In germline, CDR1 is MGHDK, CDR2 SYGVNS. Trimming at V came to 4 bases and at J to 0 bases, leaving 10 bases not matched to a gene. The CDR3 DNA reads TGTGCCAGCAGTGCCTCCCTGACAGGGAAGAGCACAGATACGCAGTATTTT. Its translation: CASSASLTGKSTDTQYF.

The rearrangement links TRBV19 to TRBJ1-2, with 11 bases fitting TRBD1. CDR1 and CDR2 (germline): LNHDA, SQIVND (reference sequence). The CDR3 sequence is 16 residues long. V lost 5 bases and J lost 7; bases outside the gene matches: 12. In DNA, the CDR3 is TGTGCCAGTAGTTCTGAGGCCGGGACAGGGGGTTCTGGCTACACCTTC. It specifies CASSSEAGTGGSGYTF.

The table lists this clone with a count of one. The chain recombines TRBV6-1 with TRBJ2-3, with D possibly TRBD2 on 7 matching bases. Germline V gives CDR1 MNHNS, CDR2 SASEGT. The CDR3 is 14 amino acids. Trimming took off 6 bases at V and 1 base at J, with 11 bases between the two ends. The chain's CDR3 is CASRAGAGTDTQYF. Written as DNA, the CDR3 is TGTGCCAGCAGGGCGGGGGCCGGCACAGATACGCAGTATTTT.

The CDR3 bases are TGTGCCAGCAGTTTATCGCCCTCCCCAGGGGCAGAAAAACTGTTTTTT. Its protein is CASSLSPSPGAEKLFF. The rearrangement joins TRBV27 to TRBJ1-4; weak D call: TRBD1 (6 bases). V lost 0 bases and J 8 bases, leaving 16 bases between the germline ends. The germline V gene encodes CDR1 MNHEY and CDR2 SMNVEV (reference sequence). The CDR3 is made up of 16 amino acids.

The rearrangement uses TRBV5-6 and TRBJ2-1; D not certain. CDR3 length: 16 amino acids. The germline gives CDR1 SGHDT, CDR2 YYEEEE. The V end was cut by 3 bases, the J end by 7 bases, with 20 bases between. CDR3: CASSSSRVKLGNEQFF. CDR3 coding DNA: TGTGCCAGCAGCTCATCCCGGGTCAAACTCGGTAATGAGCAGTTCTTC.

The CDR3, as DNA: TGTGCCAGCAGCTTAGTAGCGGGAGTATATGAGCAGTTCTTC. It encodes CASSLVAGVYEQFF. The chain links TRBV7-9 to TRBJ2-1; 9 positions agree with TRBD2. V lost 1 base and J lost 8; bases outside the gene matches: 3. The CDR3 has 14 amino acids. Germline V gene data show CDR1 as SEHNR and CDR2 as FQNEAQ (reference sequence). The full variable domain, completed using reference TRBV7-9 and TRBJ2-1, is DTGVSQNPRHKITKRGQNVTFRCDPISEHNRLYWYRQTLGQGPEFLTYFQNEAQLEKSRLLSDRFSAERPKGSFSTLEIQRTEQGDSAMYLCASSLVAGVYEQFFGPGTRLTVL.

The chain links TRBV7-9 to TRBJ1-4, with 10 positions matching TRBD1. The ends lost 4 bases at V and 3 bases at J; junction bases unmatched: 14. From germline, CDR1 is SEHNR and CDR2 FQNEAQ (reference sequence). The CDR3 is made up of 19 amino acids. CDR3 DNA sequence: TGTGCCAGCAGCTACGCGTTAGAGACAGGGGGCAGAGCTAATGAAAAACTGTTTTTT. Translating it yields CASSYALETGGRANEKLFF.

This chain uses TRBV19 with TRBJ2-7; no firm D call. V shed 6 bases and J shed 1 base, with 7 bases lying between them. The V gene's germline CDR1 is LNHDA and CDR2 SQIVND (reference sequence). The CDR3 has 12 amino acids. Written as DNA, the CDR3 is TGTGCCAGTAGAAGAGGTTCCTACGAGCAGTACTTC. Its translation: CASRRGSYEQYF.

The chain couples TRBV6-1 to TRBJ2-5, with D possibly matching TRBD2 (5 bases). The CDR3 covers 14 residues. CDR1 and CDR2 (germline): MNHNS, SASEGT. Trimming pared 4 bases from V and 0 bases from J, leaving 9 bases between. The CDR3 DNA reads as TGTGCCAGCAGTGCTGGACTTGACCAAGAGACCCAGTACTTC. Protein product: CASSAGLDQETQYF.

The rearrangement joins TRBV28 to TRBJ2-7; D uncertain. V lost 5 bases to trimming and J lost 4 bases, with 12 bases between them. Germline CDR1 is MDHEN and CDR2 is SYDVKM. The CDR3 extends over 13 amino acids. CDR3 sequence reads: CASSLGRRYEQYF. The CDR3 coding sequence is TGTGCCAGCAGTCTCGGAAGAAGATACGAGCAGTACTTC.

This rearrangement joins TRBV9 to TRBJ2-5; weak D call: TRBD1 (5 bases). V lost 6 bases and J lost 2, with 14 bases in between. Germline V gene data show CDR1 as SGDLS and CDR2 as YYNGEE. This CDR3 region has 14 residues. The CDR3 is CASNSGHRQETQYF. The CDR3 DNA is TGTGCCAGCAACTCAGGACATCGGCAAGAGACCCAGTACTTC.

J is TRBJ2-7 and V is TRBV5-1, with D perhaps matching TRBD1 (6 bases). The CDR3 runs to 15 residues. Trimming removed 4 bases at V and 0 bases at J, with 14 bases between. Per the germline V gene, CDR1 is SGHRS and CDR2 is YFSETQ. The CDR3 loop is CASSRNRVTSYEQYF. DNA of the CDR3: TGCGCCAGCAGCCGAAACAGGGTTACCTCCTACGAGCAGTACTTC.

The gene calls are TRBV28 and TRBJ1-4; maybe TRBD1 (5 bases). Germline lookup yields CDR1 MDHEN and CDR2 SYDVKM. The CDR3 has 16 amino acids. Trimming removed 3 bases at V and 1 base at J, with 12 bases between. DNA for the CDR3: TGTGCCAGCAGTTTTATTCAGGGCAAAACTAATGAAAAACTGTTTTTT. Encoded protein: CASSFIQGKTNEKLFF.

The chain carries TRBV14 and TRBJ2-2, with D possibly TRBD1 on 5 matching bases. Germline V gene data show CDR1 as SGHDN and CDR2 as FVKESK. This CDR3 is 14 amino acids long. V shed 4 bases and J shed 1 base, with 7 bases lying between them. The CDR3 nucleotides are TGTGCCAGCAGCCTACAGGTGAACACCGGGGAGCTGTTTTTT. Amino acids: CASSLQVNTGELFF. Filled out from reference TRBV14 and TRBJ2-2, the complete variable domain reads EAGVTQFPSHSVIEKGQTVTLRCDPISGHDNLYWYRRVMGKEIKFLLHFVKESKQDESGMPNNRFLAERTGGTYSTLKVQPAELEDSGVYFCASSLQVNTGELFFGEGSRLTVL.

This chain uses TRBV14 with TRBJ2-5; D could derive from TRBD1 or TRBD2 (6 bases each). The germline V gene encodes CDR1 SGHDN and CDR2 FVKESK. The CDR3 totals 16 residues. Trimming removed 4 bases from V and 2 bases from J, with 17 bases in between. The CDR3, as DNA: TGTGCCAGCAGCCCGGTTCGGGGGCGGCAGCAAGAGACCCAGTACTTC. Protein: CASSPVRGRQQETQYF.

CDR3 nucleotides: TGTGCCAGTACCGACTATCACAGCACAGATACGCAGTATTTT. This codes for CASTDYHSTDTQYF. The chain combines TRBV19 with TRBJ2-3, with D maybe TRBD2 (5 bases). The CDR3 totals 14 residues. The V gene lost 7 bases and the J gene lost 0 bases, with 11 bases spanning the gap. The germline CDR1 and CDR2 sequences are LNHDA and SQIVND (reference sequence). Full variable domain (remainder filled in from reference TRBV19 and TRBJ2-3): DGGITQSPKYLFRKEGQNVTLSCEQNLNHDAMYWYRQDPGQGLRLIYYSQIVNDFQKGDIAEGYSVSREKKESFPLTVTSAQKNPTAFYLCASTDYHSTDTQYFGPGTRLTVL.

As DNA, the CDR3 is TGTGCCAGCAACCCAGCAAGCAGCCTCGGTCAGCCCCAGCATTTT. The encoded protein is CASNPASSLGQPQHF. The V call is TRBV6-5, the J call TRBJ1-5; D gene ambiguous. The CDR3 spans 15 residues. Germline lookup yields CDR1 MNHEY and CDR2 SVGAGI. V was shortened by 7 bases and J by 6 bases, with 19 bases between the two germline ends.

The chain couples TRBV4-3 to TRBJ2-1, with 8 bases that match TRBD1. This CDR3 contains 17 residues. Looked up from germline, CDR1 is LGHNA and CDR2 is YSLEER. V gave up 0 bases and J gave up 4 bases; unmatched junction bases: 8. CDR3 coding DNA: TGCGCCAGCAGCCAAGATATAGGGGACAGGAGTTACAATGAGCAGTTCTTC. This translates into CASSQDIGDRSYNEQFF.

This sequence joins TRBV28 and TRBJ1-2; no clear D gene. Per the germline V gene, CDR1 is MDHEN and CDR2 is SYDVKM. Trimming pared 8 bases from V and 0 bases from J, leaving 7 bases between. This CDR3 region has 12 residues. The CDR3 DNA sequence: TGTGCCAGCTCGGCAGCTAACTATGGCTACACCTTC. It encodes CASSAANYGYTF.

The chain has TRBV5-3 and TRBJ2-7; no definite D call. TRBV5-3 is classed as an ORF, of uncertain function. The CDR3 has 13 residues. Between the trimmed V and J ends, which lost 1 base and 7 bases, there was a span of 12 bases. CDR3 bases: TGTGCCAGAAGCTTGAACACAATGGGGGAGCAGTACTTC. Translating gives CARSLNTMGEQYF.

The chain carries TRBV5-6 and TRBJ2-1, with 13 nucleotides matching TRBD2. The CDR3 runs to 18 residues. CDR1 and CDR2 from the germline V gene are SGHDT and YYEEEE. After removal of 0 bases from V and 11 bases from J, the junction contained 14 bases not matched to a gene. CDR3 residues: CASSLVVVLGLAGEQQFF. CDR3 sequence (DNA): TGTGCCAGCAGCTTGGTGGTAGTGTTAGGACTAGCGGGAGAGCAGCAGTTCTTC. The full variable domain, completed using reference TRBV5-6 and TRBJ2-1, is DAGVTQSPTHLIKTRGQQVTLRCSPKSGHDTVSWYQQALGQGPQFIFQYYEEEERQRGNFPDRFSGHQFPNYSSELNVNALLLGDSALYLCASSLVVVLGLAGEQQFFGPGTRLTVL.

The gene calls are TRBV19 and TRBJ2-3; D unclear. V was shortened by 5 bases and J by 2 bases, with 14 bases between the two germline ends. Germline CDR1 is LNHDA and CDR2 is SQIVND (reference sequence). The CDR3 covers 15 residues. The CDR3 DNA sequence: TGTGCCAGTAGTCTCCGCTCCAGGTTCACAGATACGCAGTATTTT. Amino acid sequence: CASSLRSRFTDTQYF.

This chain links TRBV7-2 with TRBJ2-4; 8 bases agree with TRBD2. Germline lookup yields CDR1 SGHTA and CDR2 FQGNSA. CDR3 length: 14 amino acids. V trimming: 6 bases; J trimming: 7 bases; junction bases outside the gene matches: 8. Here the CDR3 reads CASSKTSVENIQYF. The CDR3 DNA is TGTGCCAGCAGTAAGACTAGCGTAGAGAACATTCAGTACTTC.